These T cell receptor beta chains were read from a single sample in a study of OX40 agonist ivuxolimab in advanced cancers. Repertoires were generated with immunoSEQ multiplex PCR, while TCRdb's copy carries only in-frame clones and drops some. The sample comprises tens of thousands of clones, approximately 80% of which are singletons, and 3% to 5% rests with the top ten. Material: CD4+ or CD8+ T cells sorted from blood, obtained in a trial of the OX40 agonist ivuxolimab. The receptor source for this set is an adult with an advanced solid tumor such as melanoma, head and neck, liver or kidney cancer. The CDR3 runs from the conserved cysteine through the conserved F or W. Each record gives: V gene, clone size, J gene, D gene, CDR3 protein, CDR3 DNA. A D gene is named only where the DNA matches it firmly. Clone size, where shown, is once, few, many, or a class for clones that have expanded.

>TRBV14|.|TRBJ1-1|.
CASSQDASWTLGTEAFF
TGTGCCAGCAGCCAAGATGCCAGCTGGACACTGGGAACTGAAGCTTTCTTT
>TRBV7-3|.|TRBJ2-1|TRBD2
CASSSGTSSYNEQFF
TGTGCCAGCAGCTCCGGGACTAGCTCCTACAATGAGCAGTTCTTC
>TRBV29-1|.|TRBJ2-3|TRBD2
CSAGVAGPDTQYF
TGCAGCGCAGGGGTAGCGGGGCCGGATACGCAGTATTTT
>TRBV20-1|.|TRBJ2-5|.
CSAEGATFQYF
TGCAGTGCGGAAGGGGCAACTTTCCAGTACTTC
>TRBV6-1|once|TRBJ2-5|TRBD1
CASSEIGTGGQETQYF
TGTGCCAGCAGTGAAATCGGGACAGGGGGCCAAGAGACCCAGTACTTC
>TRBV11-2|.|TRBJ1-3|TRBD1
CASSSQGARGNTIYF
TGTGCCAGCAGCTCACAGGGGGCAAGAGGAAACACCATATATTTT
>TRBV21-1|.|TRBJ2-1|.
CASFWDFFNEQFF
TGTGCCAGCTTCTGGGACTTCTTCAATGAGCAGTTCTTC
>TRBV18|.|TRBJ1-1|.
CASSPTGNTEAFF
TGTGCCAGCTCACCGACAGGAAACACTGAAGCTTTCTTT
>TRBV6-5|.|TRBJ2-2|.
CASSRGGRVTGELFF
TGTGCCAGCAGTAGAGGAGGCAGGGTTACCGGGGAGCTGTTTTTT
>TRBV4-1|.|TRBJ2-3|TRBD2
CASSQGLGGRGAFTQYF
TGCGCCAGCAGCCAAGGGCTCGGGGGGAGGGGAGCCTTTACGCAGTATTTT
>TRBV28|.|TRBJ1-6|.
CASSPRQMSSYNSPLHF
TGTGCCAGCAGTCCACGACAGATGAGCTCCTATAATTCACCCCTCCACTTT
>TRBV6-5|.|TRBJ1-1|.
CASSYSRQTARGEAFF
TGTGCCAGCAGTTACTCTAGACAGACAGCAAGAGGTGAAGCTTTCTTT
>TRBV5-1|.|TRBJ2-5|.
CASSSVAGQETQYF
TGCGCCAGCAGCTCCGTGGCGGGGCAAGAGACCCAGTACTTC
>TRBV2|.|TRBJ2-5|.
CASSARDALRETQYF
TGTGCCAGCAGCGCCCGGGACGCATTGCGGGAGACCCAGTACTTC
>TRBV9|.|TRBJ2-3|.
CASSVGGDGATDTQYF
TGTGCCAGCAGCGTAGGAGGGGATGGGGCCACAGATACGCAGTATTTT
>TRBV11-2|.|TRBJ1-1|.
CASSWGTPNTEAFF
TGTGCCAGCAGCTGGGGGACACCGAACACTGAAGCTTTCTTT
>TRBV11-2|.|TRBJ2-7|.
CASSTRLGSYEQYF
TGTGCCAGCAGCACGCGACTCGGCTCCTACGAGCAGTACTTC
>TRBV5-5|.|TRBJ2-3|TRBD1
CASSLATGGLGGTDTQYF
TGTGCCAGCAGCTTGGCGACAGGGGGCCTCGGGGGCACAGATACGCAGTATTTT
>TRBV15|.|TRBJ2-3|TRBD2
CATSMWGSSGISTDTQYF
TGTGCCACCAGCATGTGGGGTTCTAGCGGGATTTCCACAGATACGCAGTATTTT